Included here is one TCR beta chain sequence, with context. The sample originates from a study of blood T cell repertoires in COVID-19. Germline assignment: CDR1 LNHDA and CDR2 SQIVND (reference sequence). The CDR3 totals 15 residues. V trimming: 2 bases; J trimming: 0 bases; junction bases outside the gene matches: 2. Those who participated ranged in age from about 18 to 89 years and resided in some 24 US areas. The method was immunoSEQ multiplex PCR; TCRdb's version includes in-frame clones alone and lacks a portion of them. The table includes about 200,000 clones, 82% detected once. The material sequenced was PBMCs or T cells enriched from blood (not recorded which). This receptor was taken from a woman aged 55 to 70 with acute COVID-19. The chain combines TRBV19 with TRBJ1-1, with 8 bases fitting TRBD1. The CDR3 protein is CASSIQGAMNTEAFF. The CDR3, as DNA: TGTGCCAGTAGTATACAGGGGGCTATGAACACTGAAGCTTTCTTT.